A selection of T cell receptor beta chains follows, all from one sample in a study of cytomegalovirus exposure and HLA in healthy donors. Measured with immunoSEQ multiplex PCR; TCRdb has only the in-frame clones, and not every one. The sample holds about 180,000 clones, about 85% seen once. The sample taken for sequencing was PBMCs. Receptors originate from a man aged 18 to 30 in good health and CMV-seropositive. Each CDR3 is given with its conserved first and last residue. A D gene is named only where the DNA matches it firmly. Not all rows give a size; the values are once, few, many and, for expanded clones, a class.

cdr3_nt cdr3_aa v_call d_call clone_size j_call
TGCGCCAGCAGCCAATCCCCGACAGACCTATATGGCTACACCTTC CASSQSPTDLYGYTF TRBV4-1 . few TRBJ1-2
TGTGCCAGCTCACCCGGGACAGCCGAATACGAGCAGTACTTC CASSPGTAEYEQYF TRBV28 TRBD1 . TRBJ2-7
TGTGCCAGCAGCTTAGTAGGGGACAGGGCCCACGAGCAGTACTTC CASSLVGDRAHEQYF TRBV7-9 TRBD1 . TRBJ2-7
TGTGCCTGTAGCGGGAGAAGCTACAATGAGCAGTTCTTC CACSGRSYNEQFF TRBV30 TRBD2 . TRBJ2-1
TGTGCCAGCAGCTTAGACGGACAGCACTATGGCTACACCTTC CASSLDGQHYGYTF TRBV11-3 . . TRBJ1-2
TGTGCCAGCTCACCCCCCTCCCTGGAGACCCAGTACTTC CASSPPSLETQYF TRBV18 . . TRBJ2-5
TGCGCCAGCAACTGGACAGCCCACTTACAAGAGACCCAGTACTTC CASNWTAHLQETQYF TRBV23-1 . . TRBJ2-5
TGTGCCTGGACAGGCGGGACAGGAGGTGAAAAACTGTTTTTT CAWTGGTGGEKLFF TRBV30 TRBD1 few TRBJ1-4
TGTGCCAGCAGCTTTAGCGGGGTATCGGAGCAGTTCTTC CASSFSGVSEQFF TRBV14 TRBD2 . TRBJ2-1
TGTGCCAGCAGCTTGGCCGGGACAGGGGGCACAGATACGCAGTATTTT CASSLAGTGGTDTQYF TRBV5-6 TRBD1 . TRBJ2-3
TGTGCCAGCAGTCCCGGACTAGCGGGAGCAGTCTACAATGAGCAGTTCTTC CASSPGLAGAVYNEQFF TRBV27 TRBD2 . TRBJ2-1
TGCGCCAGCAGCTTAACAGGGGGCAGGGGTCAGCCCCAGCATTTT CASSLTGGRGQPQHF TRBV5-1 TRBD1 . TRBJ1-5